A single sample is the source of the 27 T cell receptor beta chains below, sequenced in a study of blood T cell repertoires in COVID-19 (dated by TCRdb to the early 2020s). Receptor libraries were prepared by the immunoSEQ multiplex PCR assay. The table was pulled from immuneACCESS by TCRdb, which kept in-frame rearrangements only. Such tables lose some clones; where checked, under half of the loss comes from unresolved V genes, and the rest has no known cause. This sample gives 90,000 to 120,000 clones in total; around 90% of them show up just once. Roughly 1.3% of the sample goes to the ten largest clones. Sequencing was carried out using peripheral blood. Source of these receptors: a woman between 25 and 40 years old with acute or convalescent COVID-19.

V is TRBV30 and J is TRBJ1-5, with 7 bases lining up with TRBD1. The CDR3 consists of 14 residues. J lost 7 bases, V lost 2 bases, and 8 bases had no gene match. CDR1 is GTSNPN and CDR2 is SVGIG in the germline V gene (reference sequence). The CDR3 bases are TGTGCCTGGAGTCCCGACAGGGTGGGACAGCCCCAGCATTTT. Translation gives CAWSPDRVGQPQHF.

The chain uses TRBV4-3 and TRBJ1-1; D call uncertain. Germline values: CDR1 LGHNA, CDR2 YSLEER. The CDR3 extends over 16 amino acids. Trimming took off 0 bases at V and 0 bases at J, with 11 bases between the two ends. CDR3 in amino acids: CASSQEFPDLNTEAFF. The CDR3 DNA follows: TGCGCCAGCAGCCAAGAGTTCCCAGACTTGAACACTGAAGCTTTCTTT.

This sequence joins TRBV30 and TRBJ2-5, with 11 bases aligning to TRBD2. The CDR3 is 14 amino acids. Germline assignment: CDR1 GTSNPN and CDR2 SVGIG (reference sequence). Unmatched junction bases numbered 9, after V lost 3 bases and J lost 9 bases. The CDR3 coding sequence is TGTGCCTGGAGCCAAGGGATTAGCGGGAGGGCCCAGTACTTC. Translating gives CAWSQGISGRAQYF. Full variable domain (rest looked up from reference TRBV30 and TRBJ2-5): SQTIHQWPATLVQPVGSPLSLECTVEGTSNPNLYWYRQAAGRGLQLLFYSVGIGQISSEVPQNLSASRPQDRQFILSSKKLLLSDSGFYLCAWSQGISGRAQYFGPGTRLLVL.

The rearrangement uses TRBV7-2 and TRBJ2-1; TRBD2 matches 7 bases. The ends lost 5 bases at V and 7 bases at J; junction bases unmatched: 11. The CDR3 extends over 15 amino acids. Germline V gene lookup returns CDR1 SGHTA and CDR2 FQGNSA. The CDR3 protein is CASSQPSGARNEQFF. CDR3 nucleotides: TGTGCCAGCAGCCAACCGAGCGGGGCCAGAAATGAGCAGTTCTTC.

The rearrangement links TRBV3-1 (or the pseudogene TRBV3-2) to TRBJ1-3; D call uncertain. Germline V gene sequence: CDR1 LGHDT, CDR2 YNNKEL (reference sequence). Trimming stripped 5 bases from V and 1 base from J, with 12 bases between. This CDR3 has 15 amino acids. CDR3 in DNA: TGTGCCAGCAGCAAACGGAGGGTGTCTGGAAACACCATATATTTT. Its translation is CASSKRRVSGNTIYF.

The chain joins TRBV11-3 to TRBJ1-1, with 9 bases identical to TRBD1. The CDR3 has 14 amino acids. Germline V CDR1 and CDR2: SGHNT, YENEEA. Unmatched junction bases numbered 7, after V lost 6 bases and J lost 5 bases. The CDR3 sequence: CASRTGGGWTEAFF. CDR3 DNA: TGTGCCAGCAGGACAGGGGGGGGCTGGACTGAAGCTTTCTTT.

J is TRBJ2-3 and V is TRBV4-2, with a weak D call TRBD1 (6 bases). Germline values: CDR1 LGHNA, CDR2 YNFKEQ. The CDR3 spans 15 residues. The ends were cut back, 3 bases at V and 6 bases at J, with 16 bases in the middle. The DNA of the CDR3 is TGTGCCAGCAGCCAGAGCACAGGGCCCCAGGATACGCAGTATTTT. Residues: CASSQSTGPQDTQYF.

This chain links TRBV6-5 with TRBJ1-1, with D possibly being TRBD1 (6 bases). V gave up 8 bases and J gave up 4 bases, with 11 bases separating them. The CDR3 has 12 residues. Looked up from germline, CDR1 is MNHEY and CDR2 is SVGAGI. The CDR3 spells CASLQGFTEAFF. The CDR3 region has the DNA TGTGCCAGCCTACAGGGTTTCACTGAAGCTTTCTTT.

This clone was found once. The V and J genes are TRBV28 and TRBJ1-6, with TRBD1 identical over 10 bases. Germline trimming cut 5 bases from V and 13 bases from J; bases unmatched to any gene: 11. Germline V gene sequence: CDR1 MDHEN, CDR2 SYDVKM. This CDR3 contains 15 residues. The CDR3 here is CASSIAGQGGDPLHF. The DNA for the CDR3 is TGTGCCAGCAGTATAGCCGGACAGGGGGGGGACCCCCTCCACTTT. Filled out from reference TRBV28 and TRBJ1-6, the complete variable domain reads DVKVTQSSRYLVKRTGEKVFLECVQDMDHENMFWYRQDPGLGLRLIYFSYDVKMKEKGDIPEGYSVSREKKERFSLILESASTNQTSMYLCASSIAGQGGDPLHFGNGTRLTVT.

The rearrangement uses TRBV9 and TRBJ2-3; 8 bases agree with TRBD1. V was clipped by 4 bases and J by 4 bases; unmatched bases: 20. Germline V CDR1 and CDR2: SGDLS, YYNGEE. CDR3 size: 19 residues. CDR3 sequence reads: CASSPRPEQGAFVADTQYF. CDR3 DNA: TGTGCCAGCAGCCCCCGGCCAGAGCAGGGGGCGTTTGTTGCAGATACGCAGTATTTT.

CDR3 DNA sequence: TGTGCCAGCAGTCTAAGGGACAGATTGAACACTGAAGCTTTCTTT. The encoded protein is CASSLRDRLNTEAFF. The chain joins TRBV28 to TRBJ1-1; 7 bases agree with TRBD1. CDR1 is MDHEN, CDR2 SYDVKM, per germline. This CDR3 comprises 15 residues. J was trimmed by 0 bases and V by 5 bases; bases with no gene match: 6.

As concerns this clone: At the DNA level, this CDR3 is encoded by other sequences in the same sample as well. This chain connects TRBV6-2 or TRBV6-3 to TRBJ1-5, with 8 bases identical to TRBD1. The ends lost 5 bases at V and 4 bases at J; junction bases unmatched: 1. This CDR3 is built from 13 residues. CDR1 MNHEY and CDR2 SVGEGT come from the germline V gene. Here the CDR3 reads CASSRDRNQPQHF. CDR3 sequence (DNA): TGTGCCAGCAGTAGGGACAGGAATCAGCCCCAGCATTTT.

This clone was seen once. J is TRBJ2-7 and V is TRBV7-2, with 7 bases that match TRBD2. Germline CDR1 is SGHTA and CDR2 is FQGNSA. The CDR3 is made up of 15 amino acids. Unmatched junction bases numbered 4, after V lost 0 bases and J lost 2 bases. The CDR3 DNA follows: TGTGCCAGCAGCTTAGCCGGCGGGGGAACCTACGAGCAGTACTTC. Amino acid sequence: CASSLAGGGTYEQYF. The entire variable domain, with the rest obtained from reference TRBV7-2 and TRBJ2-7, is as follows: GAGVSQSPSNKVTEKGKDVELRCDPISGHTALYWYRQSLGQGLEFLIYFQGNSAPDKSGLPSDRFSAERTGGSVSTLTIQRTQQEDSAVYLCASSLAGGGTYEQYFGPGTRLTVT.

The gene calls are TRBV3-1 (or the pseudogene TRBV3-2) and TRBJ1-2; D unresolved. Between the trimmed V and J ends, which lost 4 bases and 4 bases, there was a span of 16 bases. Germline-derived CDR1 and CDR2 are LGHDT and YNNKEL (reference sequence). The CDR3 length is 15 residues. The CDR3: CASSPGRARFYGYTF. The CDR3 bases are TGTGCCAGCAGCCCCGGGAGGGCGAGATTCTATGGCTACACCTTC.

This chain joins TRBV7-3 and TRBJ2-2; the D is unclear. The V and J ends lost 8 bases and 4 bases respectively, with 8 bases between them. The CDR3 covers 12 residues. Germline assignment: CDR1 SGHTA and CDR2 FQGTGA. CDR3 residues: CASASRTGELFF. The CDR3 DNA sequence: TGTGCCAGCGCGTCGCGCACCGGGGAGCTGTTTTTT.

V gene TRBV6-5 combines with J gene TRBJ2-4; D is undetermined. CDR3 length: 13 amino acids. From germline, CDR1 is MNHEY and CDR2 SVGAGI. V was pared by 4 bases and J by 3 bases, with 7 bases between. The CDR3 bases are TGTGCCAGCAGTTCCCAGGACAAAAACATTCAGTACTTC. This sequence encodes CASSSQDKNIQYF.

Written as DNA, the CDR3 is TGTGCCAGTAGTAGATCACCGGGGGCGGGGGAGCATTTT. As protein: CASSRSPGAGEHF. The chain carries TRBV19 and TRBJ1-5; possible D gene TRBD1, 6 bases. V dropped 4 bases and J dropped 14 bases, with 18 bases sitting between them. The CDR3 length is 13 residues. Germline V lookup: CDR1 LNHDA, CDR2 SQIVND (reference sequence).

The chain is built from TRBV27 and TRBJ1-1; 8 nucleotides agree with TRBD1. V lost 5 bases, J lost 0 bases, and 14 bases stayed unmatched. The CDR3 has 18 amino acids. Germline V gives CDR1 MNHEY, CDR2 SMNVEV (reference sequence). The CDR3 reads CASSINRGQAPMNTEAFF. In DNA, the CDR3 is TGTGCCAGCAGTATAAACCGGGGACAGGCCCCAATGAACACTGAAGCTTTCTTT.

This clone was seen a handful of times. As DNA, the CDR3 is TGCGCCAGCAGCTTGCAGGGCAATGAGCAGTTCTTC. It encodes CASSLQGNEQFF. The rearrangement links TRBV5-1 to TRBJ2-1; D is perhaps TRBD1 (5 bases). Trimming stripped 1 base from V and 6 bases from J, with 5 bases between. CDR1 SGHRS and CDR2 YFSETQ come from the germline V gene. The CDR3 runs 12 residues.

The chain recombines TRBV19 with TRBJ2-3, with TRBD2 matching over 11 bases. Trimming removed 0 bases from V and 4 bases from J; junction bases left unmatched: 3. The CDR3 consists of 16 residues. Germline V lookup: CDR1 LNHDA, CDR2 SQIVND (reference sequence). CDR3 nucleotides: TGTGCCAGTAGTATAGATACTAGCGGGAGTGCAGATACGCAGTATTTT. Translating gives CASSIDTSGSADTQYF.

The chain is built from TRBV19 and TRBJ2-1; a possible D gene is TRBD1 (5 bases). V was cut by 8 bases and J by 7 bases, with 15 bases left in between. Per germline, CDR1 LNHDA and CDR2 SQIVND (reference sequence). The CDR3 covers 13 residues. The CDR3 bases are TGTGCCAGTGCGCAGGGCAATCAAAATGAGCAGTTCTTC. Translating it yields CASAQGNQNEQFF.

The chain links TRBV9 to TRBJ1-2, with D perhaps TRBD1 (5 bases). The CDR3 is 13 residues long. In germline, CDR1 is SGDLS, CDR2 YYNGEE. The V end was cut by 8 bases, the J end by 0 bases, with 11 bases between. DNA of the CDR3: TGTGCCAGTATGGGGCCACCTAACTATGGCTACACCTTC. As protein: CASMGPPNYGYTF. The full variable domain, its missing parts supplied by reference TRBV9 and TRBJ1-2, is DSGVTQTPKHLITATGQRVTLRCSPRSGDLSVYWYQQSLDQGLQFLIQYYNGEERAKGNILERFSAQQFPDLHSELNLSSLELGDSALYFCASMGPPNYGYTFGSGTRLTVV.

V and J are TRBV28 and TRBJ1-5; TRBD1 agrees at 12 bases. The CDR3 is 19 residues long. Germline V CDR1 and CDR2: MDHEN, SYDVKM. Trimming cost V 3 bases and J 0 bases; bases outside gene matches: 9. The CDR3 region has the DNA TGTGCCAGCAGTTTCCTCCCGGGACAGGGGGCTTATAGCAATCAGCCCCAGCATTTT. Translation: CASSFLPGQGAYSNQPQHF.

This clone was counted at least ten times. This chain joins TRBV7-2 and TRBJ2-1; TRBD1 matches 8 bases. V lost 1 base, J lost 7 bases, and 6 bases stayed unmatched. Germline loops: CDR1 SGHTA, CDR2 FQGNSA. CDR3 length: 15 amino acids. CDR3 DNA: TGTGCCAGCAGCTTAGGCAGGGGGCGCGTTAATGAGCAGTTCTTC. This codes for CASSLGRGRVNEQFF.

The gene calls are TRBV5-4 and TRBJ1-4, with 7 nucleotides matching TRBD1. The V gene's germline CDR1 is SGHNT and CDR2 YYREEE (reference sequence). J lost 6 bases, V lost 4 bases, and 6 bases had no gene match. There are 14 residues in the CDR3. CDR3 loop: CASSRDRGYEKLFF. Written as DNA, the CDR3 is TGTGCCAGCAGCCGGGACAGAGGATATGAAAAACTGTTTTTT. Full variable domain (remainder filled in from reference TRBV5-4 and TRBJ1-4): ETGVTQSPTHLIKTRGQQVTLRCSSQSGHNTVSWYQQALGQGPQFIFQYYREEENGRGNFPPRFSGLQFPNYSSELNVNALELDDSALYLCASSRDRGYEKLFFGSGTQLSVL.

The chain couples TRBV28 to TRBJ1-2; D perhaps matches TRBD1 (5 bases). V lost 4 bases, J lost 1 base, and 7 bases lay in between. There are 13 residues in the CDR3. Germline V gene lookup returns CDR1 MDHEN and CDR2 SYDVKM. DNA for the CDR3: TGTGCCAGCAGTTGGGGGGGTAACTATGGCTACACCTTC. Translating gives CASSWGGNYGYTF.

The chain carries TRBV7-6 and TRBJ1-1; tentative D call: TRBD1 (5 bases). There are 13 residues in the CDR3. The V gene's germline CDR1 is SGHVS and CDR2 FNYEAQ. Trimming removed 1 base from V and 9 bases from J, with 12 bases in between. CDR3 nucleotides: TGTGCCAGCAGCTTAGATCCCTCAGGGAAAGCTTTCTTT. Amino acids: CASSLDPSGKAFF.